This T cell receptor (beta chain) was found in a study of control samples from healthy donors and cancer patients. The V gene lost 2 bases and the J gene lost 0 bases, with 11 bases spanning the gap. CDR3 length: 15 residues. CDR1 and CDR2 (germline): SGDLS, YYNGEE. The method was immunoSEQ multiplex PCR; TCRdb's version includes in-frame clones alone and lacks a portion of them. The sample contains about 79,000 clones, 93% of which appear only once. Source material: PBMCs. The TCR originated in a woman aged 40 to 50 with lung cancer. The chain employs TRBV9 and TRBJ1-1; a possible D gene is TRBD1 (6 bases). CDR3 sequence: CASSVGTLMNTEAFF. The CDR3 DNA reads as TGTGCCAGCAGCGTTGGGACACTTATGAACACTGAAGCTTTCTTT.